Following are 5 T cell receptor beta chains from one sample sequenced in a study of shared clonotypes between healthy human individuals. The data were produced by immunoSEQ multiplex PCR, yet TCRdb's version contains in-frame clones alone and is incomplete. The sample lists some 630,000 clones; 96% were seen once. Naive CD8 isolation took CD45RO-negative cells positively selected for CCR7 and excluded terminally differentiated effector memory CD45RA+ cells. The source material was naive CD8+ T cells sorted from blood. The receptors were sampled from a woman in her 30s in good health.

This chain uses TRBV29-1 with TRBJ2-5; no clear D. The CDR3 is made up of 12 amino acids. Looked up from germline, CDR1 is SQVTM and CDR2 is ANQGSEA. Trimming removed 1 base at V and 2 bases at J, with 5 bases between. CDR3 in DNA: TGCAGCGTTGAAGGCAGACAAGAGACCCAGTACTTC. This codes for CSVEGRQETQYF.

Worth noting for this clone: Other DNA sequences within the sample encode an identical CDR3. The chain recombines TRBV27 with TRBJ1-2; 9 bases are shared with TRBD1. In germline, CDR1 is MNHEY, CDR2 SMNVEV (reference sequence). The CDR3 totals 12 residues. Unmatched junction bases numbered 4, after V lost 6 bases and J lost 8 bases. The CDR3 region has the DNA TGTGCCAGCAGCACAGGGGGCTTAGGCTACACCTTC. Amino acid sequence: CASSTGGLGYTF.

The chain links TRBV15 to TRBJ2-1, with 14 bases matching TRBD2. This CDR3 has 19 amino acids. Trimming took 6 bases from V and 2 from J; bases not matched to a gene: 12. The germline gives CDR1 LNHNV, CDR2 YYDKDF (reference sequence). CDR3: CATRGGQTSGRAPYNEQFF. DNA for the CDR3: TGTGCCACCAGAGGGGGACAGACTAGCGGGAGGGCCCCCTACAATGAGCAGTTCTTC.

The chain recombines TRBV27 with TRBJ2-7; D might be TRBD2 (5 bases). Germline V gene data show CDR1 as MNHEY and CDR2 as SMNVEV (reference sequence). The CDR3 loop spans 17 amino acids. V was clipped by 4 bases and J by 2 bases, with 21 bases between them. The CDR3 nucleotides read TGTGCCAGCAGTTCCCCCCGGGCTGGTCGAGGGCCCTACGAGCAGTACTTC. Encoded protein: CASSSPRAGRGPYEQYF.

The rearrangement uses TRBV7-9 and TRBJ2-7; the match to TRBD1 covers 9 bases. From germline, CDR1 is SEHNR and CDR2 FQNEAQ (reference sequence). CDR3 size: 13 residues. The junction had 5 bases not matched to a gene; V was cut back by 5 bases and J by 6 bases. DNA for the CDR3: TGTGCCAGCAGCCCACCGGGACAGGGCGAGCAGTACTTC. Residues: CASSPPGQGEQYF.